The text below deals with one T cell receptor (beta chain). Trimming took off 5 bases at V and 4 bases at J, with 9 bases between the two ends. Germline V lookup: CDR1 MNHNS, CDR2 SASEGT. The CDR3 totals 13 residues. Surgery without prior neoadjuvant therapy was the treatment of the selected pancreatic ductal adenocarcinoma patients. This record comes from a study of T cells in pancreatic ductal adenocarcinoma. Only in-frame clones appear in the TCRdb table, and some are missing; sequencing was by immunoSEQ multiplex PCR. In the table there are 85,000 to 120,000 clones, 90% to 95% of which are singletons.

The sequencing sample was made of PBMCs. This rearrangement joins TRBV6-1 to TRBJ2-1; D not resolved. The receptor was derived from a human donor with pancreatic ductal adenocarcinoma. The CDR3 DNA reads TGTGCCAGCAGTACCGCGAGGTACAATGAGCAGTTCTTC. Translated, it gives CASSTARYNEQFF.